This TCR beta chain originates from a study of patients and donors after allogeneic stem cell transplantation. TCRdb reprocessed the RT-PCR reads via MiXCR and lists one record per CDR3 protein. The table includes around 200,000 distinct CDR3 sequences, 35% to 45% detected once. On this clonotype: Because the CDR3 is missing its conserved closing phenylalanine or tryptophan, this is likely a read error.

Material: blood, either unsorted or a sorted T cell fraction (not recorded which). This receptor was taken from a human donor who was either an allogeneic HSCT recipient or a stem cell or donor lymphocyte infusion donor (not recorded which). It is not recorded whose cells these are; they may come from a transplant donor.

The CDR3: CASSSKPESYFYNEQFL. The CDR3 nucleotides read TGTGCCAGCAGCTCCAAGCCGGAGAGTTACTTCTACAATGAGCAGTTCCTC. The chain carries TRBV7-6 and TRBJ2-1; unclear D gene. CDR1 is SGHVS and CDR2 is FNYEAQ in the germline V gene. This CDR3 spans 17 amino acids. V lost 4 bases and J 3 bases, leaving 19 bases between the germline ends.